This TCR beta chain was observed in a study of neurological immune-mediated disorders (dated by TCRdb to the late 2010s). Turning to the overall study: Among the 35 or so multiple sclerosis patients, roughly 31 had relapsing-remitting MS and 3 had secondary progressive MS. Peripheral blood TCR-beta repertoires from patients with HTLV-I-associated myelopathy (HAM/TSP), patients with multiple sclerosis, and healthy controls were compared in the study using UMI-based sequencing. The approximately 98 TCR-beta libraries included longitudinal samples, technical triplicates and paired sorted CD4+ and CD8+ T-cell subsets alongside PBMC samples. The cohort comprised 68 subjects: roughly 14 HAM/TSP patients, 34 multiple sclerosis patients and about 20 healthy controls.

For unsorted PBMC libraries, 2 million PBMCs were used after storage in RNAlater at -80 degrees C until RNA extraction. Multiple sclerosis patients were enrolled in a US clinical protocol under which disease progression was evaluated by magnetic resonance imaging. PBMCs were separated from peripheral blood using Ficoll-Hypaque density gradient centrifugation and then cryopreserved in liquid nitrogen. cDNA was synthesized by template-switch 5'RACE using a primer with a 10-nucleotide random unique molecular identifier that tagged each TCR transcript. Each sequencing run produced over 170 million TCR-beta sequences covering 15-18 subjects. The RNeasy kit was used for extraction of total RNA. The KAPA Real-time Library Amplification kit was used to amplify TCR-beta VDJ regions with primers for the TCR constant region and the 5'RACE anchor. Sample indexes and Illumina adaptors were added in a first PCR, after which library yield was increased in a second PCR. After Ampure bead purification, the roughly 650 bp TCR product was size-selected on a 2% E-gel SizeSelection system. Before pooling, library quality was assessed on a Bioanalyzer, concentration was determined with Qubit, and library quantification was performed with the Kapa Library Quantification kit. Libraries were sequenced paired-end 2 x 150 bp on an Illumina HiSeq 2500. To increase sequence diversity, roughly 24-32% phiX was spiked into each library pool. Processing in the source paper ran as follows. Quality-filtered reads were processed with the UMI-based MiGEC pipeline, which removed over 80% of raw TCR sequences during error correction. IMGT germline references were used for aligning VDJ genes, and each clonotype was defined as a unique CDR3 amino acid sequence together with its V-J genes. VDJtools evaluated clonal expansion, Shannon diversity and CDR3 relatedness (CalcPairwiseDistances, ClusterSamples); CLCbio workbench built phylogenetic trees. Using coefficient-of-variation modelling across technical triplicates, the study counted a clone as expanded if it had at least 8 unique UMIs. TCRdb's own reprocessing of the public reads used fastp at Q25 and MiXCR and kept productive beta chains. Entries that share a CDR3 protein sequence are merged under the most common genes and DNA. Here the V and J calls rest on TCRdb's processing, not on the authors' analysis. A total of some 70,000 distinct CDR3 sequences appear in this sample, roughly 4.3% of them only once. The leading ten clones occupy 6.5% to 7.5% of the sample.

Overall results and qualifications from the work: In a phylogenetic analysis, the repertoires of 18 out of 34 MS patients fell into a single cluster of related CDR3 sequences, pointing to a possible signature at the repertoire level. TCR clonal expansion was highest in HAM/TSP patients and lowest in MS patients, with MS patients falling below even healthy controls. No identical CDR3 amino acid sequences were found to be shared among expanded clones across subjects, suggesting that TCR-beta repertoires were private in all groups. The MS cluster was not associated with any clinical or MRI features, and the authors stated that larger cohorts are needed.

Per the germline V gene, SGHRS is the CDR1 and YFSETQ is the CDR2. From V the trimming removes 0 bases and from J it removes 7 bases, while the gene matches leave 6 bases of the junction unaccounted for. From the cysteine through the phenylalanine, the CDR3 covers 15 amino acids. The DNA shown is the 45-base CDR3, in frame from base 1. This clonotype was observed a few times. Its antigen has not been determined. Base qualities are not provided; no much larger clone lies one nucleotide away. The rearrangement combines TRBV5-1 with TRBJ2-2; 7 of the junction bases match TRBD1. Sequencing input: PBMCs. This sequence was found in a man aged 30 to 45 with multiple sclerosis. The CDR3 region: CASSLAGTGDGELFF. In nucleotides, the sequence is TGCGCCAGCAGCTTGGCCGGTACAGGGGACGGGGAGCTGTTTTTT. Reference TRBV5-1 and TRBJ2-2 genes cover what lies past the CDR3, so the full variable domain is KAGVTQTPRYLIKTRGQQVTLSCSPISGHRSVSWYQQTPGQGLQFLFEYFSETQRNKGNFPGRFSGRQFSNSRSEMNVSTLELGDSALYLCASSLAGTGDGELFFGEGSRLTVL.